The text below deals with one T cell receptor (beta chain). Across 20 to 25 US areas, participants ranged in age from roughly 18 to 89 years. Germline CDR1 and CDR2: KGHSH and LQKENI. V was pared by 1 base and J by 7 bases, with 11 bases between. CDR3 size: 15 residues. The data were taken from a study of blood T cell repertoires in COVID-19. Study details: The samples span acute and convalescent COVID-19 from the United States, Italy and Spain.

Authors' data handling: Cell counts per sample came from amplifying reference gene primers. Using immunoSEQ multiplex PCR, the repertoire was profiled, and TCRdb retains in-frame clones only, with some absent. Clone size and the V and J calls come from that table; the DNA yielded D and trimming. The profile covers fewer than 250,000 clones, with roughly 84% appearing a single time and about 7% taken by the ten largest. This chain joins TRBV18 and TRBJ1-6; tentative D call: TRBD1 (6 bases). Sequenced sample: PBMCs or T cells enriched from blood (not recorded which). This receptor was taken from a man aged 25-45 years in a cohort exposed to, infected with or recovered from COVID-19 (not recorded which). In DNA, the CDR3 is TGTGCCAGCTCACCACAGGGGCAGGGGAATTCACCCCTCCACTTT. It yields the protein CASSPQGQGNSPLHF. Together with reference TRBV18 and TRBJ1-6, the CDR3 gives the full variable domain: NAGVMQNPRHLVRRRGQEARLRCSPMKGHSHVYWYRQLPEEGLKFMVYLQKENIIDESGMPKERFSAEFPKEGPSILRIQQVVRGDSAAYFCASSPQGQGNSPLHFGNGTRLTVT.